What follows are 15 T cell receptor beta chains derived from one specimen sequenced in a study of T cell repertoires in cytomegalovirus infection. One entry per CDR3 protein results from TCRdb running MiXCR on the reads. The sample lists hundreds of thousands of distinct CDR3 sequences; around 31% were seen once. These receptors lack a known antigen. Sequences were derived from cultured CD8+ T cells from PBMCs, sampled from culture after CMV antigen stimulation. These receptors all come from a human donor in good health (CMV status not recorded). Some clones in this sample may be carry-over from other donors' samples.

The genes are TRBV6-5 and TRBJ2-3; 7 bases align to TRBD2. This CDR3 spans 16 amino acids. The germline gives CDR1 MNHEY, CDR2 SVGAGI. Trimming took 4 bases from V and 3 from J; bases not matched to a gene: 10. The CDR3 reads CASSLLASGGTDTQYF. The DNA for the CDR3 is TGTGCCAGCAGTTTACTAGCGTCAGGAGGTACAGATACGCAGTATTTT.

The chain employs TRBV4-1 and TRBJ2-5, with a possible D match to TRBD2 (6 bases). Germline CDR1 and CDR2: MGHRA and YSYEKL. V lost 1 base to trimming and J lost 4 bases, with 10 bases between them. The CDR3 is made up of 14 amino acids. This CDR3 is CASSQGRGAETQYF. The DNA for the CDR3 is TGCGCCAGCAGCCAAGGGAGGGGAGCAGAGACCCAGTACTTC.

The rearrangement joins TRBV7-2 to TRBJ1-6; a possible D gene is TRBD1 (6 bases). V was pared by 2 bases and J by 8 bases, with 13 bases between. The germline V gene has CDR1 SGHTA and CDR2 FQGNSA. The CDR3 is 15 amino acids. The CDR3 spells CASSLLSGGHSPLHF. In DNA, the CDR3 is TGTGCCAGCAGCTTACTTAGTGGGGGCCATTCACCCCTCCACTTT.

This sequence joins TRBV7-9 and TRBJ2-7; maybe TRBD2 (7 bases). Germline CDR1 is SEHNR and CDR2 is FQNEAQ (reference sequence). This CDR3 has 13 residues. V was clipped by 1 base and J by 6 bases, with 10 bases between them. CDR3 coding DNA: TGTGCCAGCAGCTTAGAGGGGGGGGCCGAGCAGTACGTC. Its protein is CASSLEGGAEQYV.

This clonotype was seen a handful of times. The chain combines TRBV7-6 with TRBJ1-2; unclear D gene. CDR1 SGHVS and CDR2 FNYEAQ come from the germline V gene. Trimming pared 5 bases from V and 3 bases from J, leaving 16 bases between. This CDR3 has 15 residues. CDR3: CASSPGPADYYGYTF. The CDR3 DNA is TGTGCCAGCAGCCCCGGGCCTGCCGATTACTATGGCTACACCTTC.

This clonotype was counted at least ten times. The J gene is TRBJ1-1, the V gene TRBV7-9; D gene ambiguous. V was clipped by 2 bases and J by 5 bases, with 12 bases between them. The CDR3 covers 14 residues. CDR1 SEHNR and CDR2 FQNEAQ come from the germline V gene (reference sequence). CDR3 in amino acids: CASSLTAAGTEAFF. As DNA, the CDR3 is TGTGCCAGCAGCTTAACGGCGGCTGGGACTGAAGCTTTCTTT.

The J gene is TRBJ1-6, the V gene TRBV25-1, with a weak D call TRBD1 (6 bases). Germline values: CDR1 MGHDK, CDR2 SYGVNS. The CDR3 is made up of 14 amino acids. Trimming left V 7 bases short and J 8 bases short, with 15 bases between. The CDR3 DNA sequence: TGTGCCAGCACCCCCGCGGAGGGGGATTCACCCCTCCACTTT. As protein: CASTPAEGDSPLHF.

This clonotype was detected only a few times. The rearrangement links TRBV12-3 or TRBV12-4 to TRBJ1-5, with D tentatively TRBD1 (6 bases). V lost 6 bases to trimming and J lost 5 bases, with 14 bases between them. The CDR3 sequence is 14 residues long. The CDR3 loop is CASRPSGGHQPQHF. The DNA for the CDR3 is TGTGCCAGCAGGCCCAGCGGGGGGCATCAGCCCCAGCATTTT.

The rearrangement uses TRBV20-1 and TRBJ2-6; D gene ambiguous. CDR3 size: 15 residues. The V end lost 0 bases, the J end lost 2 bases, and 8 bases lay between the germline ends. Germline V gene lookup returns CDR1 DFQATT and CDR2 SNEGSKA (reference sequence). The CDR3 here is CSARDLETGANVLTF. In nucleotides, the CDR3 is TGCAGTGCTAGAGATCTGGAAACTGGGGCCAACGTCCTGACTTTC.

This clonotype was counted between two and nine times. The chain uses TRBV7-6 and TRBJ2-7, with 8 bases identical to TRBD1. Germline loops: CDR1 SGHVS, CDR2 FNYEAQ. After removal of 3 bases from V and 1 base from J, the junction contained 8 bases not matched to a gene. The CDR3 has 16 amino acids. The CDR3 DNA follows: TGTGCCAGCAGCTTTGGAAGCCGGGACAGGTCCTACGAGCAGTACTTC. This gives the protein CASSFGSRDRSYEQYF.

This clonotype has a count of ten or more. DNA of the CDR3: TGTGCCAGCAGCTTAGGACAGGGGATTCCTGGAAACACCATATATTTT. Protein: CASSLGQGIPGNTIYF. This rearrangement joins TRBV7-2 to TRBJ1-3; 8 nucleotides line up with TRBD1. CDR1 and CDR2 (germline): SGHTA, FQGNSA. The CDR3 is made up of 16 amino acids. Trimming cost V 1 base and J 2 bases; bases outside gene matches: 4.

The chain employs TRBV7-8 and TRBJ2-1; D uncertain. Germline values: CDR1 SGHVS, CDR2 FQNEAQ. The CDR3 loop spans 14 amino acids. The V and J ends lost 1 base and 3 bases respectively, with 7 bases between them. CDR3 DNA sequence: TGTGCCAGCAGCTTAGAGGTGGACTACAATGAGCAGTTCTTC. Amino acid sequence: CASSLEVDYNEQFF.

V usage is TRBV12-3 or TRBV12-4 and J usage is TRBJ2-3, with 7 bases matching TRBD1. J was trimmed by 0 bases and V by 5 bases; bases with no gene match: 8. This CDR3 region has 16 residues. CDR3 amino acids: CASSKSGTASTDTQYF. CDR3 nucleotides: TGTGCCAGCAGTAAATCCGGGACAGCTAGCACAGATACGCAGTATTTT.

J is TRBJ1-2 and V is TRBV27, with TRBD1 as a possible D gene (5 bases). Germline V gene data show CDR1 as MNHEY and CDR2 as SMNVEV (reference sequence). The CDR3 loop spans 16 amino acids. V dropped 5 bases and J dropped 4 bases, with 20 bases sitting between them. This CDR3 is CASSATSGTIVYGYTF. CDR3 nucleotides: TGTGCCAGCAGTGCGACTTCCGGGACTATTGTCTATGGCTACACCTTC.

Remarks on this clonotype: This may be a read error: a much more frequent sequence differs by one nucleotide. The chain combines TRBV6-2 or TRBV6-3 with TRBJ2-3; D gene ambiguous. The germline CDR1 and CDR2 sequences are MNHEY and SVGEGT. Deletions cut 7 bases from V and 2 bases from J, with 19 bases between. This CDR3 has 16 amino acids. CDR3 residues: CASTRDPVTLTDTQYF. The CDR3 DNA is TGTGCCAGCACCCGAGACCCCGTGACTCTCACAGATACGCAGTATTTT.